Below, one T cell receptor (beta chain) is given with its context. TCRdb's table, derived via immunoSEQ multiplex PCR, lists solely in-frame clones and lacks some. The sample records 30,000 to 45,000 clones, around 90% being singletons. The sample comes from a study of PD-1 blockade in classical Hodgkin lymphoma. Per the germline V gene, CDR1 is SEHNR and CDR2 is FQNEAQ (reference sequence). The CDR3 has 16 amino acids. V gave up 5 bases and J gave up 1 base; unmatched junction bases: 7. Each and every patient relapsed after autologous stem cell transplantation, and patients got differing brentuximab vedotin exposure.

The sequenced sample was peripheral blood mononuclear cells (PBMCs), obtained before the second cycle of nivolumab. This TCR was recovered from a human donor with classical Hodgkin lymphoma. The V gene is TRBV7-9, the J gene TRBJ1-5; 8 bases line up with TRBD1. CDR3 sequence (DNA): TGTGCCAGCAGCCTCGGACAGGGCGGGAGCAATCAGCCCCAGCATTTT. Its translation: CASSLGQGGSNQPQHF.